This paragraph reports one TCR beta chain. The treatment denotes: preoperative locoregional IRX-2 cytokine immunotherapy. Preoperative locoregional IRX-2 cytokine immunotherapy was tested in the phase Ib source study. The entry originates in a study of preoperative IRX-2 immunotherapy in early breast cancer. Here immunoSEQ multiplex PCR was the method, and the copy in TCRdb shows in-frame clones only, minus some. The table includes roughly 25,000 clones, roughly 74% detected once. The J segment lost 5 bases and the V segment lost 5 bases, leaving 6 bases of the junction unmatched. CDR1 SGHNT and CDR2 YENEEA come from the germline V gene. The CDR3 contains 14 residues.

The sequenced sample was lymph node tissue, obtained before IRX-2 immunotherapy. The J gene is TRBJ2-1, the V gene TRBV11-3, with 7 bases that match TRBD1. The source of this sequence is a human donor with breast cancer. The chain's CDR3 is CASSPRQGDNEQFF. The CDR3 region has the DNA TGTGCCAGCAGCCCCCGACAGGGCGACAATGAGCAGTTCTTC.